The present entry profiles one T cell receptor (beta chain) with its context. A much more abundant neighbour one base away suggests this may be a read error. Germline V lookup: CDR1 MNHEY, CDR2 SMNVEV (reference sequence). This CDR3 is 17 amino acids long. This sample was included in a study of T cells in Graves' hyperthyroidism and ophthalmopathy. Across the study: The initial diagnosis was the point when peripheral blood was collected, ahead of any treatment.

Patients between 18 and 65 years old had hyperthyroidism, newly diagnosed and lasting under 2 months. About 9.4 ml fresh peripheral blood yielded the PBMCs. The source material, RNA transcripts, was used to amplify TCR beta CDR3 regions. The TCR CDR3 was amplified in a first-round RT-PCR using the HTBI primer set. TCRdb re-called the multiplex PCR reads with MiXCR, one entry per CDR3 protein. This sample yields hundreds of thousands of distinct CDR3 sequences, of which approximately 19% are seen a single time; over 15% belongs to the top ten. This TCR derives from a woman between 50 and 59 years old with Graves' hyperthyroidism that later progressed to Graves' ophthalmopathy. The sequencing sample was made of blood. V gene TRBV27 combines with J gene TRBJ1-5; the match to TRBD1 covers 7 bases. As DNA, the CDR3 is TGTGCCAGCAGTTCAGGCTTAGGGGGCGCTGGCAATCAGCCCCAGCGTTTT. This gives the protein CASSSGLGGAGNQPQRF.